These 24 T cell receptor beta chains originate from one sample sequenced in a study of blood T cells in healthy people across ages. A sample-barcoded 5' primer and a J-beta primer mix were used in a second PCR of roughly 7 to 11 cycles. TCRdb re-called the 5' RACE reads through MiXCR, storing one row per CDR3 protein. Of hundreds of thousands of distinct CDR3 sequences detected, more than 55% appear once; the ten largest clones hold roughly 24%. Sequenced sample: blood. These receptors came from a man aged 40-50 years in good health.

The chain employs TRBV20-1 and TRBJ2-5; 10 nucleotides line up with TRBD2. The CDR3 spans 15 residues. Germline V lookup: CDR1 DFQATT, CDR2 SNEGSKA (reference sequence). Trimming at V came to 3 bases and at J to 3 bases, leaving 7 bases not matched to a gene. The CDR3 DNA is TGCAGTGCTAGTTATGGAAGCGGGAGGGAAGAGACCCAGTACTTC. This translates into CSASYGSGREETQYF.

The rearrangement joins TRBV5-5 to TRBJ2-4; D remains unclear. There are 15 residues in the CDR3. The germline V gene encodes CDR1 SGHKS and CDR2 YYEKEE (reference sequence). Trimming shortened V by 0 bases and J by 3 bases, and 10 bases separated the two germline ends. The DNA of the CDR3 is TGTGCCAGCAGCTTGGCACCAGGAGTCAAAAACATTCAGTACTTC. The encoded protein is CASSLAPGVKNIQYF. The whole variable domain, filled in from reference TRBV5-5 and TRBJ2-4, reads DAGVTQSPTHLIKTRGQQVTLRCSPISGHKSVSWYQQVLGQGPQFIFQYYEKEERGRGNFPDRFSARQFPNYSSELNVNALLLGDSALYLCASSLAPGVKNIQYFGAGTRLSVL.

This clonotype was seen a few times. This chain joins TRBV12-3 or TRBV12-4 and TRBJ2-3; 11 bases match TRBD2. The V and J ends lost 5 bases and 7 bases, in that order; junction bases with no gene match: 8. The CDR3 totals 15 residues. The CDR3 bases are TGTGCCAGCAGTCCCAAACTAGCGGGAGAGAATACGCAGTATTTT. Encoded protein: CASSPKLAGENTQYF.

This rearrangement joins TRBV20-1 to TRBJ1-2; the match to TRBD1 covers 8 bases. Germline V gene data show CDR1 as DFQATT and CDR2 as SNEGSKA (reference sequence). This CDR3 contains 13 residues. V lost 3 bases to trimming and J lost 7 bases; unmatched junction nucleotides: 7. The CDR3 bases are TGCAGTGCTAGGGAAGACAGGGGCATTGGCTACACCTTC. It yields the protein CSAREDRGIGYTF.

This clonotype showed up just a few times. This chain uses TRBV29-1 with TRBJ2-1; TRBD2 matches 7 bases. The CDR3 runs to 13 residues. V lost 3 bases, J lost 6 bases, and 5 bases stayed unmatched. Germline CDR1 and CDR2: SQVTM and ANQGSEA. The CDR3 loop is CSVDPSSGNEQFF. In DNA form, the CDR3 reads TGCAGCGTTGACCCCTCTAGCGGCAATGAGCAGTTCTTC.

This clonotype was seen at least ten times. This chain links TRBV20-1 with TRBJ2-5; D is possibly TRBD1 (6 bases). V was cut by 0 bases and J by 3 bases, with 14 bases left in between. The CDR3 consists of 15 residues. Germline V gene sequence: CDR1 DFQATT, CDR2 SNEGSKA (reference sequence). The CDR3 nucleotides read TGCAGTGCTAGAGATGGACAGACCACTGAAGAGACCCAGTACTTC. Amino acids: CSARDGQTTEETQYF.

This chain joins TRBV20-1 and TRBJ2-5; D gene unclear. Trimming removed 4 bases from V and 11 bases from J, with 17 bases in between. Germline lookup yields CDR1 DFQATT and CDR2 SNEGSKA (reference sequence). The CDR3 sequence is 12 residues long. This CDR3 reads CSATWVTLEQYF. CDR3 nucleotides: TGCAGTGCTACCTGGGTGACGCTGGAGCAGTACTTC.

The J gene is TRBJ2-7, the V gene TRBV7-2; the D is unclear. This CDR3 region has 14 residues. Trimming took 4 bases from V and 2 from J, leaving 12 bases between them. Germline V gene data show CDR1 as SGHTA and CDR2 as FQGNSA. As DNA, the CDR3 is TGTGCCAGCAGCTCCCCCCGAACACCCTACGAGCAGTACTTC. Translated: CASSSPRTPYEQYF.

The rearrangement links TRBV7-9 to TRBJ1-1; no clear D. The ends were cut back, 1 base at V and 1 base at J, with 16 bases in the middle. The CDR3 length is 17 residues. Germline CDR1 is SEHNR and CDR2 is FQNEAQ (reference sequence). CDR3 loop: CASSLVGHQRENTEAFF. The CDR3 DNA reads TGTGCCAGCAGCTTAGTAGGCCATCAGCGGGAGAACACTGAAGCTTTCTTT. The entire variable domain, with the rest obtained from reference TRBV7-9 and TRBJ1-1, is as follows: DTGVSQNPRHKITKRGQNVTFRCDPISEHNRLYWYRQTLGQGPEFLTYFQNEAQLEKSRLLSDRFSAERPKGSFSTLEIQRTEQGDSAMYLCASSLVGHQRENTEAFFGQGTRLTVV.

A few counts support this clonotype. V and J are TRBV10-3 and TRBJ1-1; D possibly corresponds to TRBD1 (5 bases). Germline CDR1 is ENHRY and CDR2 is SYGVKD. V was shortened by 11 bases and J by 1 base, with 14 bases between the two germline ends. This CDR3 spans 13 amino acids. The CDR3 sequence: CASGPDRNTEAFF. The CDR3 nucleotides are TGTGCCTCAGGACCCGACAGGAACACTGAAGCTTTCTTT.

This chain uses TRBV27 with TRBJ2-3, with 10 bases aligning to TRBD2. The germline CDR1 and CDR2 sequences are MNHEY and SMNVEV (reference sequence). V was clipped by 5 bases and J by 5 bases; unmatched bases: 22. The CDR3 loop spans 20 amino acids. The CDR3 is CASSTWRQGNSGRNVDTQYF. The CDR3 DNA sequence: TGTGCCAGCAGTACCTGGCGCCAGGGGAATAGCGGGAGGAACGTAGATACGCAGTATTTT.

The chain recombines TRBV27 with TRBJ2-7, with 8 positions matching TRBD2. The DNA end is a closer match to TRBJ2-4, so the J assignment may be wrong. The CDR3 totals 13 residues. Germline CDR1 is MNHEY and CDR2 is SMNVEV (reference sequence). DNA for the CDR3: TGTGCCAGCAGAGAACACGGGGGGGACATTCAGTACTTC. It is translated as CASREHGGDIQYF.

The rearrangement links TRBV30 to TRBJ2-1, with 11 bases matching TRBD1. Germline V gene lookup returns CDR1 GTSNPN and CDR2 SVGIG (reference sequence). The length of the CDR3 is 13 residues. The CDR3 region is CARDRGSRDEQFF. In DNA, the CDR3 is TGTGCAAGGGACAGGGGGTCGAGGGATGAGCAGTTCTTC.

V usage is TRBV7-2 and J usage is TRBJ2-2, with unresolved D. Trimming took off 5 bases at V and 0 bases at J, with 13 bases between the two ends. Looked up from germline, CDR1 is SGHTA and CDR2 is FQGNSA. This CDR3 has 16 amino acids. The CDR3 sequence is CASSKGPQTNTGELFF. CDR3 in DNA: TGTGCCAGCAGCAAGGGCCCCCAGACGAACACCGGGGAGCTGTTTTTT.

The chain employs TRBV4-1 and TRBJ2-5; TRBD1 agrees at 7 bases. The germline CDR1 and CDR2 sequences are MGHRA and YSYEKL. The J segment lost 5 bases and the V segment lost 0 bases, leaving 12 bases of the junction unmatched. This CDR3 has 17 residues. The CDR3 here is CASSQDVRDRVMETQYF. DNA for the CDR3: TGCGCCAGCAGCCAAGATGTCCGGGACAGAGTGATGGAGACCCAGTACTTC.

This clonotype was picked up a small number of times. The V and J genes are TRBV7-9 and TRBJ2-5; either TRBD1 or TRBD2 may fit D (7 bases each). V was trimmed by 0 bases and J by 2 bases, leaving 19 bases between them. This CDR3 region has 18 residues. Germline loops: CDR1 SEHNR, CDR2 FQNEAQ (reference sequence). CDR3 coding DNA: TGTGCCAGCAGCTTAGCCCTCGGACAGGCCGGGGGGCAAGAGACCCAGTACTTC. Encoded protein: CASSLALGQAGGQETQYF.

The V gene is TRBV28, the J gene TRBJ2-6, with TRBD1 matching over 10 bases. V lost 7 bases and J lost 2; bases outside the gene matches: 2. This CDR3 comprises 15 residues. Germline V gives CDR1 MDHEN, CDR2 SYDVKM. Here the CDR3 reads CASNGQGAGANVLTF. The CDR3, as DNA: TGTGCCAGCAACGGACAGGGGGCTGGGGCCAACGTCCTGACTTTC.

V gene TRBV29-1 combines with J gene TRBJ2-3, with D possibly being TRBD1 (5 bases). The V end was cut by 5 bases, the J end by 1 base, with 28 bases between. CDR1 and CDR2 from the germline V gene are SQVTM and ANQGSEA. The CDR3 spans 19 residues. The CDR3, as DNA: TGCAGCGTTCATTCCCCAATCAGGACATCCTCTTTTGGCACAGATACGCAGTATTTT. This translates into CSVHSPIRTSSFGTDTQYF.

In this sample, this clonotype turned up a few times. CDR3 in amino acids: CASIGGRGGNEQYF. Here the CDR3 DNA reads TGTGCCAGCATAGGAGGACGCGGGGGCAATGAGCAGTACTTC. The V gene is TRBV28, the J gene TRBJ2-5, with D possibly TRBD2 on 7 matching bases. This CDR3 contains 14 residues. The V end lost 7 bases, the J end lost 11 bases, and 23 bases lay between the germline ends. Per the germline V gene, CDR1 is MDHEN and CDR2 is SYDVKM.

This sequence joins TRBV18 and TRBJ1-2; D possibly corresponds to TRBD1 (6 bases). The CDR3 runs 13 residues. Germline assignment: CDR1 KGHSH and CDR2 LQKENI. Trimming took 6 bases from V and 8 from J, leaving 16 bases between them. As DNA, the CDR3 is TGTGCCAGCTCCTCACCAGGGGATATCGGCTACACCTTC. This encodes CASSSPGDIGYTF.

The chain combines TRBV15 with TRBJ1-6; unclear D gene. Trimming cost V 1 base and J 9 bases, with 19 bases left between them. Germline-derived CDR1 and CDR2 are LNHNV and YYDKDF (reference sequence). The CDR3 has 17 residues. The CDR3 reads CATSRVASGLGPSPLHF. The CDR3 DNA reads TGTGCCACCAGCAGAGTCGCTAGTGGGCTGGGCCCTTCACCCCTCCACTTT.

The chain carries TRBV12-3 or TRBV12-4 and TRBJ2-7, with 7 nucleotides matching TRBD2. This CDR3 is 16 amino acids long. The V gene end was trimmed by 6 bases and the J gene end by 1 base; junction bases not matched to a gene: 12. In DNA form, the CDR3 reads TGTGCCAGCAGATCCGCCCGGGCTAGCGGTTCCTACGAGCAGTACTTC. Protein product: CASRSARASGSYEQYF.

The chain uses TRBV4-1 and TRBJ2-1, with 10 bases identical to TRBD2. There are 16 residues in the CDR3. V was clipped by 4 bases and J by 7 bases; unmatched bases: 10. Germline loops: CDR1 MGHRA, CDR2 YSYEKL. Written as DNA, the CDR3 is TGCGCCAGCAGCCCTGTTCTAGCGGGAGTTTCGAATGAGCAGTTCTTC. Its protein product is CASSPVLAGVSNEQFF.

In the case of this clonotype: A junction end diverges from the germline sequence, so it may reflect a read error. The genes are TRBV7-2 and TRBJ2-5, with TRBD2 matching 9 bases. The germline CDR1 and CDR2 sequences are SGHTA and FQGNSA. The CDR3 is made up of 13 amino acids. The CDR3 here is CVSSLAGVNEQYF. For the CDR3, the DNA is TGTGTCAGCAGCTTAGCGGGAGTGAATGAGCAGTACTTC.